This T cell receptor (beta chain) was retrieved from a study of cytomegalovirus exposure and HLA in healthy donors. Study observations and caveats: Researchers catalogued roughly 170 TCR beta chains as cytomegalovirus-associated. Most likely, a cluster of highly shared sequence variants arose as a sequencing artifact. In a later analysis, V- and J-gene trimming of beta chains associated with a DCLRE1C missense variant, replicated independently.

About this clone: The antigen is undetermined.

The PCR ran on 60 Vbeta and 13 Jbeta primers. In the original workflow: An analysis that came later counted tens of millions of unique TCR beta chains, 9 million to 12 million shared. Sequencing was performed with immunoSEQ multiplex PCR; in TCRdb, only in-frame clones are kept and a portion is missing. V and J calls and clone size are those listed in that table; D and trimming were worked out from the DNA. The table has 90,000 to 110,000 clones, around 75% seen once. Trimming removed 4 bases from V and 1 base from J; junction bases left unmatched: 8. Germline V CDR1 and CDR2: SGDLS, YYNGEE. CDR3 length equals 17 residues.

The material sequenced was PBMCs. V is TRBV9 and J is TRBJ2-7, with TRBD2 identical over 13 bases. The TCR sequence derives from a man aged 40-50 years in good health and CMV-seronegative. The CDR3: CASSTPGLAGSSYEQYF. CDR3 nucleotide sequence: TGTGCCAGCAGCACCCCGGGACTAGCGGGGTCTTCCTACGAGCAGTACTTC. Variable domain in full (rest from reference TRBV9 and TRBJ2-7): DSGVTQTPKHLITATGQRVTLRCSPRSGDLSVYWYQQSLDQGLQFLIQYYNGEERAKGNILERFSAQQFPDLHSELNLSSLELGDSALYFCASSTPGLAGSSYEQYFGPGTRLTVT.